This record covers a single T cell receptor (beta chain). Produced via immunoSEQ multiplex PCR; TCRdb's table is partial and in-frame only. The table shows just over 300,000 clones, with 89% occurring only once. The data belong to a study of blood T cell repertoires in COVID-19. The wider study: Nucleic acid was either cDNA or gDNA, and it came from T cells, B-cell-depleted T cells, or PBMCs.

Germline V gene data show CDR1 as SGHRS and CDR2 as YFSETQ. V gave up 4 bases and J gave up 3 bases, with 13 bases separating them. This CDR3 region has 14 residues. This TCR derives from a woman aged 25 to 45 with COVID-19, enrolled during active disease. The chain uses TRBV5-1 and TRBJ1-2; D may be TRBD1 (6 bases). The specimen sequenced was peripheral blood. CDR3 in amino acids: CASSPPRTDYGYTF. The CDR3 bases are TGCGCCAGCAGCCCTCCCCGGACAGACTATGGCTACACCTTC.